These T cell receptor beta chains were read from a single sample in a study of cytomegalovirus exposure and HLA in healthy donors. Measured with immunoSEQ multiplex PCR; TCRdb has only the in-frame clones, and not every one. The profile shows 150,000 to 200,000 clones, roughly 74% of them singletons. The sequenced sample was PBMCs. These receptors were obtained from a female donor in good health and CMV-seronegative. Each CDR3 is given with its conserved first and last residue. A D gene is named only where the DNA matches it firmly. A clone size is listed for some rows: how often the clone was seen (once, few, many), or a class if it is expanded.

V gene	J gene	CDR3 length	clone size	D gene	CDR3 protein	CDR3 DNA
TRBV6-5	TRBJ1-2	15	-	-	CASSPKGYLPFGYTF	TGTGCCAGCAGCCCTAAGGGGTATCTACCCTTTGGCTACACCTTC
TRBV2	TRBJ2-5	16	few	-	CASSGLGHVYQETQYF	TGTGCCAGCAGTGGACTTGGACACGTGTACCAAGAGACCCAGTACTTC
TRBV28	TRBJ2-3	15	-	TRBD1	CASSFNRGRVDTQYF	TGTGCCAGCAGTTTCAACAGGGGGCGCGTAGATACGCAGTATTTT
TRBV4-2	TRBJ2-3	17	-	TRBD2	CASSQDKLAGDEDTQYF	TGTGCCAGCAGCCAAGACAAGTTAGCGGGAGATGAAGATACGCAGTATTTT
TRBV4-2	TRBJ1-3	14	-	TRBD1	CASRRQGDGNTIYF	TGTGCCAGCAGGCGACAGGGGGATGGAAACACCATATATTTT
TRBV27	TRBJ1-4	14	-	TRBD1	CASGSHRGNEKLFF	TGTGCCAGCGGCTCGCACAGGGGTAATGAAAAACTGTTTTTT
TRBV2	TRBJ2-7	15	once	TRBD1	CASSDPGQGYYEQYF	TGTGCCAGCAGTGACCCGGGACAGGGGTACTACGAGCAGTACTTC
TRBV9	TRBJ2-1	17	-	-	CASSAQGSGSSYNEQFF	TGTGCCAGCAGCGCCCAGGGTAGTGGTAGCTCCTACAATGAGCAGTTCTTC
TRBV15	TRBJ2-2	15	-	-	CATSRDLQRAGELFF	TGTGCCACCAGCAGAGATCTACAACGGGCCGGGGAGCTGTTTTTT
TRBV2	TRBJ2-2	15	few	TRBD2	CASGRGLPMVGELFF	TGTGCCAGCGGGAGGGGACTACCCATGGTGGGGGAGCTGTTTTTT
TRBV18	TRBJ2-1	15	once	TRBD2	CASSPGLADYNEQFF	TGTGCCAGCTCACCTGGACTAGCGGATTACAATGAGCAGTTCTTC
TRBV7-3	TRBJ1-2	19	-	TRBD1	CASSLTKVSGQETNYGYTF	TGTGCCAGCAGCTTAACCAAAGTCTCTGGACAGGAAACCAACTATGGCTACACCTTC
TRBV27	TRBJ2-3	15	-	TRBD2	CASRPGTSATDTQYF	TGTGCCAGCCGTCCCGGGACTAGCGCGACAGATACGCAGTATTTT
TRBV14	TRBJ1-4	17	few	-	CASSLEPAGATNEKLFF	TGTGCCAGCAGCCTCGAACCCGCAGGGGCAACTAATGAAAAACTGTTTTTT
TRBV4-3	TRBJ1-1	15	-	TRBD1	CASSVGTAGISEAFF	TGCGCCAGCAGCGTTGGGACAGCCGGGATTTCCGAAGCTTTCTTT
TRBV30	TRBJ2-5	12	-	-	CAWSPASGTQYF	TGTGCCTGGAGCCCGGCGTCGGGGACCCAGTACTTC
TRBV19	TRBJ2-1	15	-	TRBD1	CASSSRDRAGNEQFF	TGTGCCAGTAGTTCCCGGGACAGGGCGGGTAATGAGCAGTTCTTC
TRBV25-1	TRBJ2-1	15	-	TRBD1	CASSEGTAPYNEQFF	TGTGCCAGCAGTGAAGGGACAGCACCTTACAATGAGCAGTTCTTC
TRBV19	TRBJ2-3	15	-	-	CASSYGGTTPDTQYF	TGTGCCAGTAGTTACGGGGGGACAACGCCAGATACGCAGTATTTT
TRBV5-4	TRBJ2-3	15	-	-	CASSFGLESTDTQYF	TGTGCCAGCAGCTTCGGACTGGAAAGCACAGATACGCAGTATTTT
TRBV27	TRBJ2-1	15	-	TRBD2	CASNLGSSGYNEQFF	TGTGCCAGCAACCTAGGTTCTAGCGGCTACAATGAGCAGTTCTTC
TRBV29-1	TRBJ2-3	14	-	-	CSVEDTGRTDTQYF	TGCAGCGTTGAAGACACAGGGAGAACAGATACGCAGTATTTT
TRBV5-1	TRBJ2-7	14	-	-	CASSLVGASYEQYF	TGCGCCAGCAGCTTGGTCGGAGCCTCCTACGAGCAGTACTTC
TRBV11-2	TRBJ1-1	13	-	-	CASSLVRYTEAFF	TGTGCCAGCAGCTTAGTGCGGTACACTGAAGCTTTCTTT
TRBV7-9	TRBJ1-1	17	-	TRBD1	CASSSMDRGLLNTEAFF	TGTGCCAGCAGCTCAATGGACAGGGGGCTGCTTAACACTGAAGCTTTCTTT
TRBV4-2	TRBJ2-7	17	-	TRBD2	CANSQDELAGVSYEQYF	TGTGCCAACAGCCAAGATGAACTAGCGGGAGTTTCGTACGAGCAGTACTTC
TRBV10-2	TRBJ2-7	15	few	TRBD2	CASNPLAGGGLEQYF	TGCGCCAGCAACCCCCTAGCGGGAGGGGGCCTCGAGCAGTACTTC
TRBV19	TRBJ1-5	15	-	TRBD1	CASSSQGWGNQPQHF	TGTGCCAGTAGTTCACAGGGGTGGGGCAATCAGCCCCAGCATTTT
TRBV30	TRBJ2-7	14	-	-	CAWSGTRRGYEQYF	TGTGCCTGGAGTGGTACTAGAAGAGGCTACGAGCAGTACTTC
TRBV28	TRBJ2-2	12	-	-	CASRSLTGELFF	TGTGCCAGCAGATCACTCACCGGGGAGCTGTTTTTT
TRBV2	TRBJ2-7	15	-	-	CASSLGPEQGYEQYF	TGTGCCAGCAGTTTGGGGCCGGAGCAGGGCTACGAGCAGTACTTC
TRBV29-1	TRBJ2-5	12	-	-	CSGAQGQETQYF	TGCAGCGGGGCTCAGGGACAAGAGACCCAGTACTTC
TRBV30	TRBJ1-1	12	-	TRBD1	CALDREDTEAFF	TGTGCTTTGGACAGGGAGGACACTGAAGCTTTCTTT
TRBV6-1	TRBJ1-4	16	-	-	CASSEAAPSISEKLFF	TGTGCCAGCAGTGAAGCCGCCCCCAGTATAAGTGAAAAACTGTTTTTT
TRBV7-3	TRBJ2-7	13	-	TRBD1	CASSLGQDYEQYF	TGTGCCAGCAGCTTAGGACAGGACTACGAGCAGTACTTC
TRBV11-2	TRBJ2-2	14	-	-	CASSLGGGTGELFF	TGTGCCAGCAGCTTGGGAGGGGGCACCGGGGAGCTGTTTTTT
TRBV6-5	TRBJ2-2	15	-	TRBD1	CASSYGTGDTGELFF	TGTGCCAGCAGTTACGGGACAGGGGACACCGGGGAGCTGTTTTTT
TRBV5-1	TRBJ1-1	13	-	TRBD1	CASSSGQGTEAFF	TGCGCCAGCAGCTCCGGACAGGGCACTGAAGCTTTCTTT
TRBV25-1	TRBJ2-3	14	once	-	CASSEAAGTDTQYF	TGTGCCAGCAGTGAAGCGGCTGGCACAGATACGCAGTATTTT
TRBV30	TRBJ2-5	14	-	-	CAWSGTGSKETQYF	TGTGCCTGGAGTGGAACTGGGAGTAAGGAGACCCAGTACTTC
TRBV7-2	TRBJ1-2	13	-	TRBD1	CASRRELGTGQIF	TGTGCCAGCAGGCGCGAGTTAGGAACGGGACAGATCTTC